Sequencing of this TCR beta chain was carried out in a study of shared clonotypes between healthy human individuals. Study in general: Each donor's CD8 memory used one plate, CD8 naive two, each CD4 subset three.

This clone was seen once. The antigen is not known. Several immunoSEQ plates received, in even portions, the genomic DNA of each subset. TCRdb's copy holds only in-frame clones and misses some; the assay was immunoSEQ multiplex PCR. Of some 2,400,000 clones listed, approximately 96% are singletons. Study-wide findings and caveats: The low donor count limited represented genetic and exposure-history diversity. Lower generation probabilities were found for non-shared clonotypes than for those shared by all four donors.

This TCR derives from a young man in good health. Sequenced: naive CD4+ T cells sorted from blood. Subset denoted: CD45RA+ positively selected.

The CDR3 sequence is CASTGQGRSAGELFF. The CDR3 nucleotides are TGTGCCAGCACGGGCCAGGGCAGATCGGCCGGGGAGCTGTTTTTT. The chain joins TRBV2 to TRBJ2-2; TRBD1 is a possible D gene (5 bases). The CDR3 runs to 15 residues. CDR1 is SNHLY, CDR2 FYNNEI, per germline. Trimming removed 7 bases at V and 6 bases at J, with 18 bases between.